Listed below are T cell receptor beta chains from one sample, sequenced in a study of blood T cell repertoires in COVID-19. The repertoire was sequenced with immunoSEQ multiplex PCR; TCRdb's copy has only in-frame clones and lacks some. The sample comprises 50,000 to 75,000 clones, 80% to 90% of which are singletons, and 6% to 7% rests with the top ten. Sequencing was performed on peripheral blood. Receptor source: a man aged 55-75 years with acute or convalescent COVID-19. CDR3s include the opening cysteine and the closing phenylalanine or tryptophan.

V: TRBV7-2
J: TRBJ1-2
length: 14
CDR3: CASSTRTGGYGYTF

V: TRBV10-2
J: TRBJ1-6
length: 15
CDR3: CASSESLPGDGTLHF

V: TRBV25-1
J: TRBJ2-1
length: 15
CDR3: CASSELGGGDNEQFF

V: TRBV3-1/TRBV3-2
J: TRBJ1-1
length: 15
CDR3: CASSPRGGGGTEAFF

V: TRBV27
J: TRBJ1-2
length: 15
CDR3: CASSLRASGSYGYTF

V: TRBV5-1
J: TRBJ2-2
length: 16
CDR3: CASSSLDRGNTGELFF

V: TRBV3-1/TRBV3-2
J: TRBJ2-7
length: 15
CDR3: CASSQVLGVAHEQYF

V: TRBV27
J: TRBJ1-2
length: 14
CDR3: CASSFQDRGSGYTF

V: TRBV4-1
J: TRBJ1-1
length: 13
CDR3: CASSQLFQGRAFF

V: TRBV2
J: TRBJ2-7
length: 15
CDR3: CASSEGLAGPNEQYF

V: TRBV7-2
J: TRBJ1-2
length: 14
CDR3: CASSLAGRSYGYTF

V: TRBV24-1
J: TRBJ1-1
length: 13
CDR3: CATKGTENTEAFF

V: TRBV7-2
J: TRBJ2-7
length: 15
CDR3: CASSSGQGPPYEQYF

V: TRBV4-2
J: TRBJ2-3
length: 14
CDR3: CASSQDGPGNTQYF

V: TRBV4-3
J: TRBJ2-3
length: 17
CDR3: CASSQEVAGASTDTQYF

V: TRBV6-5
J: TRBJ1-2
length: 10
CDR3: CATGNYGYTF

V: TRBV13
J: TRBJ1-6
length: 12
CDR3: CASSLARGSLHF

V: TRBV13
J: TRBJ1-5
length: 14
CDR3: CASSLGQINQPQHF

V: TRBV24-1
J: TRBJ1-1
length: 16
CDR3: CATGGTGERPNTEAFF

V: TRBV24-1
J: TRBJ1-2
length: 13
CDR3: CATSGPNNYGYTF

V: TRBV7-8
J: TRBJ1-2
length: 15
CDR3: CASSLEGQANYGYTF

V: TRBV18
J: TRBJ2-5
length: 14
CDR3: CASSLLAGGETQYF

V: TRBV9
J: TRBJ2-5
length: 15
CDR3: CASSVGGIRPETQYF

V: TRBV7-2
J: TRBJ2-7
length: 14
CDR3: CASSSPGQHYEQYF

V: TRBV18
J: TRBJ1-5
length: 16
CDR3: CASSPVRGAGEQPQHF

V: TRBV9
J: TRBJ1-4
length: 14
CDR3: CASSASAANEKLFF

V: TRBV11-3
J: TRBJ2-3
length: 13
CDR3: CASSPNEPDTQYF

V: TRBV19
J: TRBJ2-4
length: 12
CDR3: CATGELKNIQYF

V: TRBV27
J: TRBJ1-2
length: 15
CDR3: CASSSGTANNYGYTF

V: TRBV30
J: TRBJ1-5
length: 15
CDR3: CAWSTVGSLNQPQHF

V: TRBV12-5
J: TRBJ1-2
length: 16
CDR3: CASGLDPTGKYYGYTF

V: TRBV7-9
J: TRBJ1-1
length: 15
CDR3: CASSLARQMNTEAFF

V: TRBV7-7
J: TRBJ2-7
length: 15
CDR3: CASSLAQGAGYEQYF

V: TRBV6-2/TRBV6-3
J: TRBJ1-1
length: 15
CDR3: CASSSHDRMNTEAFF

V: TRBV7-2
J: TRBJ2-2
length: 16
CDR3: CASSAHLAGVTGELFF

V: TRBV14
J: TRBJ1-1
length: 13
CDR3: CASSHRGTPEAFF

V: TRBV25-1
J: TRBJ2-7
length: 15
CDR3: CASSEYADDTYEQYF

V: TRBV6-4
J: TRBJ1-1
length: 15
CDR3: CASNLDRGRNTEAFF

V: TRBV7-8
J: TRBJ2-7
length: 14
CDR3: CASSLATGAYEQYF

V: TRBV19
J: TRBJ1-2
length: 16
CDR3: CASSPPGGRINYGYTF

V: TRBV4-2
J: TRBJ1-2
length: 16
CDR3: CASSQVGAGQEYGYTF

V: TRBV6-2/TRBV6-3
J: TRBJ1-1
length: 13
CDR3: CASSYGENTEAFF

V: TRBV3-1/TRBV3-2
J: TRBJ2-1
length: 16
CDR3: CASSLRGGRSYNEQFF

V: TRBV30
J: TRBJ1-2
length: 16
CDR3: CAHGRGRGLMGYGYTF

V: TRBV5-1
J: TRBJ2-7
length: 15
CDR3: CASSLDGGGTYEQYF

V: TRBV9
J: TRBJ2-7
length: 15
CDR3: CASSVAPGLAYEQYF

V: TRBV5-4
J: TRBJ2-6
length: 17
CDR3: CASSEDRLSSGANVLTF

V: TRBV5-1
J: TRBJ2-7
length: 12
CDR3: CASSHDRYEQYF

V: TRBV11-2
J: TRBJ1-5
length: 15
CDR3: CASSLEGGGRQPQHF

V: TRBV6-2/TRBV6-3
J: TRBJ2-5
length: 11
CDR3: CASSYPETQYF

V: TRBV3-1/TRBV3-2
J: TRBJ1-5
length: 16
CDR3: CASSQTRDRVNQPQHF

V: TRBV7-8
J: TRBJ2-1
length: 16
CDR3: CASSPPQGLGNNEQFF

V: TRBV29-1
J: TRBJ1-2
length: 13
CDR3: CSVDRPGFGGYTF

V: TRBV6-6
J: TRBJ1-6
length: 12
CDR3: CASRDRALPLHF

V: TRBV7-9
J: TRBJ2-3
length: 15
CDR3: CASSFGFASTDTQYF

V: TRBV11-2
J: TRBJ2-7
length: 15
CDR3: CASSLEAGSSYEQYF

V: TRBV24-1
J: TRBJ2-5
length: 15
CDR3: CATSDWQGAGETQYF

V: TRBV5-1
J: TRBJ1-2
length: 13
CDR3: CASSSSDRGGYTF

V: TRBV4-3
J: TRBJ1-1
length: 13
CDR3: CASSLTGARFPFF